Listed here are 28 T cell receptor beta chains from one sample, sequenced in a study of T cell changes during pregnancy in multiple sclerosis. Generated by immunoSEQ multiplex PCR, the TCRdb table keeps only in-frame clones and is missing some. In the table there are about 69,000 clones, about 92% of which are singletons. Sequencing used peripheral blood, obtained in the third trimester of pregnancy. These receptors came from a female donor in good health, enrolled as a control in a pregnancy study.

The CDR3 loop is CASSLVSPTNEKLFF. CDR3 nucleotides: TGCGCCAGCAGCTTGGTCTCCCCAACTAATGAAAAACTGTTTTTT. V and J are TRBV5-1 and TRBJ1-4; no clear D gene. V dropped 0 bases and J dropped 0 bases, with 6 bases sitting between them. CDR1 and CDR2 (germline): SGHRS, YFSETQ. This CDR3 contains 15 residues. The variable domain in full, with the rest retrieved from reference TRBV5-1 and TRBJ1-4, is KAGVTQTPRYLIKTRGQQVTLSCSPISGHRSVSWYQQTPGQGLQFLFEYFSETQRNKGNFPGRFSGRQFSNSRSEMNVSTLELGDSALYLCASSLVSPTNEKLFFGSGTQLSVL.

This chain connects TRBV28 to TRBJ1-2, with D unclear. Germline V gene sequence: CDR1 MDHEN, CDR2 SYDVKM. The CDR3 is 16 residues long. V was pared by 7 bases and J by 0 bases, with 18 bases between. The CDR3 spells CASTSAQRLANYGYTF. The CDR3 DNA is TGTGCCAGCACCTCCGCCCAACGGTTAGCTAACTATGGCTACACCTTC.

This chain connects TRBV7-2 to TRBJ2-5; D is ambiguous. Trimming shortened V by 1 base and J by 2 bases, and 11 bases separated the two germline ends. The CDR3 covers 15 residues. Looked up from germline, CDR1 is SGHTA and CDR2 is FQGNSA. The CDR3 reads CASSLGGLEQETQYF. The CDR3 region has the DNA TGTGCCAGCAGCTTAGGAGGTCTAGAGCAAGAGACCCAGTACTTC.

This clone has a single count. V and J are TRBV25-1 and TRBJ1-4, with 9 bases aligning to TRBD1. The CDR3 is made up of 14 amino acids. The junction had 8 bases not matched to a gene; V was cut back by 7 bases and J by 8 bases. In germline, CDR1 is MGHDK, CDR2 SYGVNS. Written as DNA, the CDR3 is TGTGCCAGCACCAATACAGGGGGCGCGGAAAAACTGTTTTTT. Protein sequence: CASTNTGGAEKLFF. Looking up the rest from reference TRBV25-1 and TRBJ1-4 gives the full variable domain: EADIYQTPRYLVIGTGKKITLECSQTMGHDKMYWYQQDPGMELHLIHYSYGVNSTEKGDLSSESTVSRIRTEHFPLTLESARPSHTSQYLCASTNTGGAEKLFFGSGTQLSVL.

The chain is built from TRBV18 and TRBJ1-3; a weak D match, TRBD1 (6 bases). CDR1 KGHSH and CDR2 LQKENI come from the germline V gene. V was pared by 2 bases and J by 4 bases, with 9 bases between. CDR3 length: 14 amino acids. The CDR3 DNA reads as TGTGCCAGCTCACCAAGGACAGAAGGAAACACCATATATTTT. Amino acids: CASSPRTEGNTIYF.

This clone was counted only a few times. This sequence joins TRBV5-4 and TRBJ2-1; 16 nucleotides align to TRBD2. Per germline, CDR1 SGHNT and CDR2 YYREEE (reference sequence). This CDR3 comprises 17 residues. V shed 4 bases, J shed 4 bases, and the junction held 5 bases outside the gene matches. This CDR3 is CASSPGLAGGRYNEQFF. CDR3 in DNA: TGTGCCAGCAGCCCGGGACTAGCGGGGGGGAGATACAATGAGCAGTTCTTC.

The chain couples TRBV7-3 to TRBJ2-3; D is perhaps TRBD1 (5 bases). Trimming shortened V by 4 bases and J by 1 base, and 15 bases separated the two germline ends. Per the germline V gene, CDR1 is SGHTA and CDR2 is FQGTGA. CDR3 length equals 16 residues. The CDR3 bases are TGTGCCAGCAGCTGGTCAGGGTTACGGGGCACAGATACGCAGTATTTT. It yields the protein CASSWSGLRGTDTQYF.

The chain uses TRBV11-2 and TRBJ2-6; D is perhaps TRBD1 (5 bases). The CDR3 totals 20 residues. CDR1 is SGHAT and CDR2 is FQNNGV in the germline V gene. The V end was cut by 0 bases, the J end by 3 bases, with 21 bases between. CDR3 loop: CASSLDLQVQGVGGANVLTF. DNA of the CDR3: TGTGCCAGCAGCTTAGATCTACAGGTTCAAGGGGTCGGTGGGGCCAACGTCCTGACTTTC.

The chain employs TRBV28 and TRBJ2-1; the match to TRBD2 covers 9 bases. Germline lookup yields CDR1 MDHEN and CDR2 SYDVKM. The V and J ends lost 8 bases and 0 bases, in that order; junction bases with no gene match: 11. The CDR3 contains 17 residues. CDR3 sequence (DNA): TGTGCCAGCTCTTCTAGCGGGACTGTTAGCTCCTACAATGAGCAGTTCTTC. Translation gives CASSSSGTVSSYNEQFF.

CDR3 residues: CASSVTGGINTEAFF. The CDR3, as DNA: TGCGCCAGCAGTGTAACAGGGGGAATAAACACTGAAGCTTTCTTT. The V and J genes are TRBV10-2 and TRBJ1-1, with 8 bases matching TRBD1. The CDR3 length is 15 residues. J lost 2 bases, V lost 4 bases, and 6 bases had no gene match. Germline lookup yields CDR1 WSHSY and CDR2 SAAADI.

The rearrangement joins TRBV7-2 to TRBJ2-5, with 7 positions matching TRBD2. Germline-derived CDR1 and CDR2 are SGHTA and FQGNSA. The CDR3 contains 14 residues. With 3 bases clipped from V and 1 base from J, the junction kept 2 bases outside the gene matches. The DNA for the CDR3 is TGTGCCAGCAGCTTCTGGGGGGGCCAAGAGACCCAGTACTTC. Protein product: CASSFWGGQETQYF.

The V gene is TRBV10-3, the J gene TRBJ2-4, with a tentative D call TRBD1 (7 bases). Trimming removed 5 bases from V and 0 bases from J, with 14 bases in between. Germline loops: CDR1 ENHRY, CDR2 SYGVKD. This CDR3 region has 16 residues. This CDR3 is CAISQGGQLAKNIQYF. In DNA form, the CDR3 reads TGTGCCATCAGTCAGGGGGGCCAATTAGCCAAAAACATTCAGTACTTC.

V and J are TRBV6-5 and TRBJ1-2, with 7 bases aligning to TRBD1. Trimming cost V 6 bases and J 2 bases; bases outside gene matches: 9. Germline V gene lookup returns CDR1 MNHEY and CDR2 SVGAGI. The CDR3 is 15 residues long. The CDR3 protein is CASRPAGQANYGYTF. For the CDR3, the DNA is TGTGCCAGCAGACCCGCCGGACAGGCGAACTATGGCTACACCTTC.

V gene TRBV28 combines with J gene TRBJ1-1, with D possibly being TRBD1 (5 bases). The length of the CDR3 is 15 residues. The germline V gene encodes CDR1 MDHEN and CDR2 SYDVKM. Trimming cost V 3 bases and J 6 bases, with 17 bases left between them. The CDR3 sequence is CASSLLSAGFPEAFF. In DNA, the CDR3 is TGTGCCAGCAGTTTGTTATCGGCAGGGTTCCCTGAAGCTTTCTTT.

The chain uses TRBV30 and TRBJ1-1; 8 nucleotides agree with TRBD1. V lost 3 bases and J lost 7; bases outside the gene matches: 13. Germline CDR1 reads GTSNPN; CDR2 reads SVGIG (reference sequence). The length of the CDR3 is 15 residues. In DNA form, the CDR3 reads TGTGCCTGGAGCCGAGACCCGGACAGGGCTTTTGAAGCTTTCTTT. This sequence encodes CAWSRDPDRAFEAFF.

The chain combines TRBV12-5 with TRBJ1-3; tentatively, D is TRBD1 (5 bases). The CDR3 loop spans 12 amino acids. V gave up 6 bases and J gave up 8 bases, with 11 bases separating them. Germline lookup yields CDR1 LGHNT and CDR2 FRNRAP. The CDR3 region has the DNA TGTGCTAGTGGGGGACTGGTTGACACCATATATTTT. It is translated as CASGGLVDTIYF.

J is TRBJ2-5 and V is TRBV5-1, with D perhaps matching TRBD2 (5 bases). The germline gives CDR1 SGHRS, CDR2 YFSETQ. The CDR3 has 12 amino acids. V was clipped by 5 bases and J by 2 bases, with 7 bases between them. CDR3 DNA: TGCGCCAGCAGTCCGGGACAAGAGACCCAGTACTTC. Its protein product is CASSPGQETQYF.

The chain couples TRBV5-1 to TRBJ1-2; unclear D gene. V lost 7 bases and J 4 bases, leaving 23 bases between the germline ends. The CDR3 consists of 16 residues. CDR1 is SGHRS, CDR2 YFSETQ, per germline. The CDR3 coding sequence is TGCGCCAGCTCGAGTGGACCCCGGGAAGCCTCCTATGGCTACACCTTC. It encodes CASSSGPREASYGYTF. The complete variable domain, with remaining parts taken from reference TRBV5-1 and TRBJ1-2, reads KAGVTQTPRYLIKTRGQQVTLSCSPISGHRSVSWYQQTPGQGLQFLFEYFSETQRNKGNFPGRFSGRQFSNSRSEMNVSTLELGDSALYLCASSSGPREASYGYTFGSGTRLTVV.

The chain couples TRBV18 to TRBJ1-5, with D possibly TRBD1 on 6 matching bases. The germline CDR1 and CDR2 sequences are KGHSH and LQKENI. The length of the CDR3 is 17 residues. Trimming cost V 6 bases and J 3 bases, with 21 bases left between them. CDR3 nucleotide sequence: TGTGCCAGCTCGCCCAATCCTTTGACAGGTTCCAATCAGCCCCAGCATTTT. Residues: CASSPNPLTGSNQPQHF.

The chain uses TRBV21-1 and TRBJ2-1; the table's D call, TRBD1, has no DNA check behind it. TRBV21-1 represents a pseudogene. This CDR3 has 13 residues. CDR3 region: CASSKHGHREQFF. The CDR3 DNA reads TGTGCCAGCAGCAAACACGGACACCGGGAGCAGTTCTTC.

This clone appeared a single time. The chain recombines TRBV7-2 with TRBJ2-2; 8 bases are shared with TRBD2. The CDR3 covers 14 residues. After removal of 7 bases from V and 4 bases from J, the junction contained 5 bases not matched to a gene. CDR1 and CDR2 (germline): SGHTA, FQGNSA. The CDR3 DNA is TGTGCCAGCACGGAGCGGGGGACCACCGGGGAGCTGTTTTTT. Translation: CASTERGTTGELFF.

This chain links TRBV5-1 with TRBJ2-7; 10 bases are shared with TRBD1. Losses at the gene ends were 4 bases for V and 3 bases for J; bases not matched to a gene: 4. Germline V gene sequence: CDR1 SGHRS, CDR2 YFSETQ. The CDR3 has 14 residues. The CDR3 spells CASSGGQGVYEQYF. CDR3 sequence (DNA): TGCGCCAGCAGCGGTGGACAGGGGGTCTACGAGCAGTACTTC. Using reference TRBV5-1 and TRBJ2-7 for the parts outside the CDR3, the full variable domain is KAGVTQTPRYLIKTRGQQVTLSCSPISGHRSVSWYQQTPGQGLQFLFEYFSETQRNKGNFPGRFSGRQFSNSRSEMNVSTLELGDSALYLCASSGGQGVYEQYFGPGTRLTVT.

CDR3 amino acids: CASSGAFNTQYF. CDR3 bases: TGTGCCAGCAGCGGGGCGTTTAATACGCAGTATTTT. The chain employs TRBV7-2 and TRBJ2-3; maybe TRBD1 (5 bases). Germline CDR1 reads SGHTA; CDR2 reads FQGNSA. Trimming shortened V by 5 bases and J by 7 bases, and 10 bases separated the two germline ends. This CDR3 comprises 12 residues.

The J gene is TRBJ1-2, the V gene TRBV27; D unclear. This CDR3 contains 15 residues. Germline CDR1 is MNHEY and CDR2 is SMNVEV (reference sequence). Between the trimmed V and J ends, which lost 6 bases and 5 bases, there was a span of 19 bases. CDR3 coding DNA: TGTGCCAGCAGCCCGCGGATCGGAAGTTTTTATGGCTACACCTTC. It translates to CASSPRIGSFYGYTF.

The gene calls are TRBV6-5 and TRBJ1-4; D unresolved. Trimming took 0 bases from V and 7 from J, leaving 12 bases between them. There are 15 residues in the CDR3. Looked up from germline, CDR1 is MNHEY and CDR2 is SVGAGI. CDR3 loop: CASSYSETYGEKLFF. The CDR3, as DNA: TGTGCCAGCAGTTACTCAGAGACATATGGTGAAAAACTGTTTTTT.

Here the CDR3 reads CASSYSGLKADSPLHF. As DNA, the CDR3 is TGTGCCAGCAGTTACTCGGGACTCAAGGCGGATTCACCCCTCCACTTT. The chain couples TRBV6-5 to TRBJ1-6; TRBD1 is a possible D gene (5 bases). Deletions cut 0 bases from V and 8 bases from J, with 14 bases between. The CDR3 covers 16 residues. In germline, CDR1 is MNHEY, CDR2 SVGAGI.

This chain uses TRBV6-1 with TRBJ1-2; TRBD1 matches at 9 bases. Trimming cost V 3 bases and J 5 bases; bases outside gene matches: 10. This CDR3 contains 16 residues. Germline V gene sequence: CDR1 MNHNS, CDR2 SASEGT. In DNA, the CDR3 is TGTGCCAGCAGTGAGCTCGGGATGACAGGGGGTTATGGCTACACCTTC. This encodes CASSELGMTGGYGYTF.

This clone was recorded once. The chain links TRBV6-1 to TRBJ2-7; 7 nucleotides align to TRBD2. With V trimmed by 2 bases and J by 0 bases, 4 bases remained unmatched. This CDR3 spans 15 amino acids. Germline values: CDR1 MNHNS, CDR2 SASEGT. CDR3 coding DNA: TGTGCCAGCAGTGAATTGGGGGGGAGCTCCTACGAGCAGTACTTC. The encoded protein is CASSELGGSSYEQYF.